Each of the 26 T cell receptor beta chains below was sequenced from the same sample in a study of blood T cell repertoires in COVID-19. Clones were sequenced by immunoSEQ multiplex PCR, and TCRdb holds only the in-frame ones, with some missing. Here the sample spans approximately 250,000 clones, 85% to 90% being singletons. The material sequenced was PBMCs or T cells enriched from blood (not recorded which). Receptors originate from a woman under 40 who had recovered from COVID-19.

J is TRBJ2-2 and V is TRBV19, with no clear D. V lost 10 bases to trimming and J lost 0 bases, with 15 bases between them. Germline V CDR1 and CDR2: LNHDA, SQIVND (reference sequence). This CDR3 is 15 amino acids long. The CDR3 region is CATQREITNTGELFF. The CDR3 DNA reads as TGTGCCACCCAACGAGAGATAACGAACACCGGGGAGCTGTTTTTT.

The V gene is TRBV2, the J gene TRBJ2-5; 11 bases agree with TRBD1. V lost 6 bases to trimming and J lost 4 bases; unmatched junction nucleotides: 4. Germline V gene data show CDR1 as SNHLY and CDR2 as FYNNEI. This CDR3 region has 14 residues. The CDR3 region has the DNA TGTGCCAGCAGATCCGGGACAGGGGGAGAGACCCAGTACTTC. The encoded protein is CASRSGTGGETQYF.

The chain recombines TRBV4-3 with TRBJ1-1, with D possibly being TRBD1 (6 bases). This CDR3 comprises 14 residues. Germline V gene data show CDR1 as LGHNA and CDR2 as YSLEER. The germline V and J ends were trimmed by 2 bases and 1 base, with 8 bases remaining between them. CDR3 nucleotide sequence: TGCGCCAGCAGCCAAACACAGGGGAACACTGAAGCTTTCTTT. Protein sequence: CASSQTQGNTEAFF.

Regarding this clone: An end of the junction differs from the germline gene, which may be a read error. V usage is TRBV7-7 and J usage is TRBJ2-1; D not resolved. The CDR3 contains 17 residues. The germline CDR1 and CDR2 sequences are SSHAT and FNYEAQ (reference sequence). CDR3 residues: CASSLVSGPSSYNEQFF. The DNA for the CDR3 is TGTGCTAGCAGCTTAGTATCTGGCCCAAGCTCCTACAATGAGCAGTTCTTC. The full variable domain, completed using reference TRBV7-7 and TRBJ2-1, is GAGVSQSPRYKVTKRGQDVTLRCDPISSHATLYWYQQALGQGPEFLTYFNYEAQPDKSGLPSDRFSAERPEGSISTLTIQRTEQRDSAMYRCASSLVSGPSSYNEQFFGPGTRLTVL.

The chain joins TRBV5-6 to TRBJ2-1; 7 bases match TRBD2. The CDR3 totals 12 residues. Germline lookup yields CDR1 SGHDT and CDR2 YYEEEE. V lost 4 bases to trimming and J lost 11 bases; unmatched junction nucleotides: 6. CDR3 nucleotide sequence: TGTGCCAGCAGCAACCGGGACTATAAGCAGTTCTTC. Translating it yields CASSNRDYKQFF. Drawing the rest from reference TRBV5-6 and TRBJ2-1, the complete variable domain is DAGVTQSPTHLIKTRGQQVTLRCSPKSGHDTVSWYQQALGQGPQFIFQYYEEEERQRGNFPDRFSGHQFPNYSSELNVNALLLGDSALYLCASSNRDYKQFFGPGTRLTVL.

CDR3 sequence (DNA): TGTGCCAGCAGCTCTAACAGGGGGCCGAGGAACACTGAAGCTTTCTTT. Amino acids: CASSSNRGPRNTEAFF. The chain has TRBV5-5 and TRBJ1-1; 9 bases agree with TRBD1. The CDR3 runs 16 residues. J was trimmed by 1 base and V by 3 bases; bases with no gene match: 7. Germline CDR1 reads SGHKS; CDR2 reads YYEKEE (reference sequence).

This chain uses TRBV5-4 with TRBJ2-1, with 10 bases aligning to TRBD2. V trimming: 5 bases; J trimming: 0 bases; junction bases outside the gene matches: 5. This CDR3 region has 16 residues. Germline-derived CDR1 and CDR2 are SGHNT and YYREEE (reference sequence). CDR3 loop: CASRGSGRSSYNEQFF. In DNA form, the CDR3 reads TGTGCCAGCAGGGGTAGCGGGAGGAGCTCCTACAATGAGCAGTTCTTC.

The chain employs TRBV15 and TRBJ2-3; the match to TRBD2 covers 8 bases. The V segment lost 5 bases and the J segment 1 base; nucleotides outside the gene matches: 11. Germline V CDR1 and CDR2: LNHNV, YYDKDF (reference sequence). The CDR3 contains 17 residues. The CDR3 protein is CATSHQGLARRTDTQYF. The CDR3 coding sequence is TGTGCCACCAGCCACCAAGGACTAGCCCGTCGCACAGATACGCAGTATTTT. Together with reference TRBV15 and TRBJ2-3, the CDR3 gives the full variable domain: DAMVIQNPRYQVTQFGKPVTLSCSQTLNHNVMYWYQQKSSQAPKLLFHYYDKDFNNEADTPDNFQSRRPNTSFCFLDIRSPGLGDTAMYLCATSHQGLARRTDTQYFGPGTRLTVL.

The chain links TRBV30 to TRBJ1-3; D unclear. CDR1 and CDR2 (germline): GTSNPN, SVGIG (reference sequence). The germline V and J ends were trimmed by 4 bases and 0 bases, with 7 bases remaining between them. The CDR3 has 13 amino acids. CDR3 region: CAWTRSSGNTIYF. CDR3 bases: TGTGCCTGGACCCGGTCCTCTGGAAACACCATATATTTT.

CDR3 sequence (DNA): TGTGCCAGCAGTGATCAAGGACAGGGGACCGGGGAGCTGTTTTTT. Translating it yields CASSDQGQGTGELFF. This rearrangement joins TRBV6-4 to TRBJ2-2, with TRBD1 matching 9 bases. Germline V gene lookup returns CDR1 MRHNA and CDR2 SNTAGT. V lost 3 bases and J lost 5; bases outside the gene matches: 4. The CDR3 consists of 15 residues.

The chain couples TRBV28 to TRBJ2-7, with 7 bases that match TRBD2. The CDR3 is 17 residues long. The V and J ends lost 5 bases and 3 bases, in that order; junction bases with no gene match: 16. Germline V gene lookup returns CDR1 MDHEN and CDR2 SYDVKM. Here the CDR3 reads CASSPTPGTTGGYEQYF. CDR3 in DNA: TGTGCCAGCAGTCCGACTCCCGGGACTACAGGAGGCTACGAGCAGTACTTC.

Regarding this clone: Other DNA variants within this sample encode the same CDR3. The genes are TRBV7-2 and TRBJ2-3; D is perhaps TRBD2 (5 bases). Deletions cut 4 bases from V and 3 bases from J, with 11 bases between. The CDR3 runs to 14 residues. Germline CDR1 is SGHTA and CDR2 is FQGNSA. The DNA for the CDR3 is TGTGCCAGCAGCTCAAGCCGGGGAACAGATACGCAGTATTTT. It translates to CASSSSRGTDTQYF. The variable domain in full, completed from reference TRBV7-2 and TRBJ2-3, reads GAGVSQSPSNKVTEKGKDVELRCDPISGHTALYWYRQSLGQGLEFLIYFQGNSAPDKSGLPSDRFSAERTGGSVSTLTIQRTQQEDSAVYLCASSSSRGTDTQYFGPGTRLTVL.

The chain combines TRBV5-4 with TRBJ2-1; TRBD2 matches at 12 bases. The CDR3 is 15 amino acids. Trimming at V came to 2 bases and at J to 5 bases, leaving 2 bases not matched to a gene. Germline V lookup: CDR1 SGHNT, CDR2 YYREEE (reference sequence). DNA of the CDR3: TGTGCCAGCAGCTTTGGACTAGCGGGAAACAATGAGCAGTTCTTC. It is translated as CASSFGLAGNNEQFF.

This clone has a handful of counts. The V call is TRBV27, the J call TRBJ1-2; TRBD1 is a possible D gene (6 bases). Germline assignment: CDR1 MNHEY and CDR2 SMNVEV (reference sequence). Trimming removed 3 bases from V and 6 bases from J, with 11 bases in between. The CDR3 extends over 13 amino acids. The DNA for the CDR3 is TGTGCCAGCAGTTTTTCAGGGGTGGATGGCTACACCTTC. This sequence encodes CASSFSGVDGYTF.

The rearrangement links TRBV7-2 to TRBJ2-5; D perhaps matches TRBD2 (5 bases). The germline gives CDR1 SGHTA, CDR2 FQGNSA. The length of the CDR3 is 15 residues. Trimming left V 5 bases short and J 4 bases short, with 17 bases between. The CDR3 bases are TGTGCCAGCAGCGGGCAGAGGGTCGTAGGAGAGACCCAGTACTTC. Amino acids: CASSGQRVVGETQYF.

This clone was seen once. The rearrangement links TRBV6-5 to TRBJ2-3; 7 bases match TRBD2. Looked up from germline, CDR1 is MNHEY and CDR2 is SVGAGI. Trimming removed 6 bases from V and 3 bases from J; junction bases left unmatched: 6. The CDR3 sequence is 14 residues long. CDR3 sequence (DNA): TGTGCCAGCAGCTTCCAAGCGGGGACAGATACGCAGTATTTT. The encoded protein is CASSFQAGTDTQYF.

This chain links TRBV28 with TRBJ1-1; D may be TRBD1 (5 bases). Looked up from germline, CDR1 is MDHEN and CDR2 is SYDVKM. CDR3 length: 16 residues. The V and J ends lost 3 bases and 0 bases respectively, with 14 bases between them. The CDR3: CASSFDYRNMNTEAFF. DNA for the CDR3: TGTGCCAGCAGTTTTGATTACAGGAACATGAACACTGAAGCTTTCTTT.

The chain joins TRBV19 to TRBJ2-1; 8 bases align to TRBD1. Germline-derived CDR1 and CDR2 are LNHDA and SQIVND (reference sequence). The CDR3 has 16 residues. With V trimmed by 4 bases and J by 0 bases, 5 bases remained unmatched. The CDR3 loop is CASSNGGQASYNEQFF. The CDR3 DNA is TGTGCCAGTAGTAATGGGGGACAGGCCTCCTACAATGAGCAGTTCTTC.

The V and J genes are TRBV6-1 and TRBJ2-1, with a tentative D call TRBD1 (6 bases). Germline V lookup: CDR1 MNHNS, CDR2 SASEGT. The CDR3 has 15 amino acids. Trimming left V 3 bases short and J 4 bases short, with 13 bases between. CDR3 in amino acids: CASSEGEGTYNEQFF. For the CDR3, the DNA is TGTGCCAGCAGTGAGGGCGAAGGGACATACAATGAGCAGTTCTTC.

This chain joins TRBV7-3 and TRBJ1-1; 7 bases fit TRBD1. Trimming took 3 bases from V and 1 from J; bases not matched to a gene: 2. CDR3 size: 14 residues. From germline, CDR1 is SGHTA and CDR2 FQGTGA. The CDR3 loop is CASSLGTANTEAFF. For the CDR3, the DNA is TGTGCCAGCAGCTTGGGGACAGCGAACACTGAAGCTTTCTTT.

This chain joins TRBV19 and TRBJ2-6; D is undetermined. The germline V gene has CDR1 LNHDA and CDR2 SQIVND (reference sequence). The CDR3 sequence is 15 residues long. Trimming removed 5 bases from V and 4 bases from J, with 12 bases in between. CDR3 bases: TGTGCCAGTAGTCCCCGGTTGAACGGGGCCAACGTCCTGACTTTC. This translates into CASSPRLNGANVLTF.

V and J are TRBV28 and TRBJ2-3, with 8 bases that match TRBD2. This CDR3 contains 14 residues. Germline V gene sequence: CDR1 MDHEN, CDR2 SYDVKM. After removal of 6 bases from V and 8 bases from J, the junction contained 10 bases not matched to a gene. The CDR3 nucleotides are TGTGCCAGCAGAGGGACTAGGGGCACGGTTACGCAGTATTTT. The encoded protein is CASRGTRGTVTQYF.

Remarks on this clone: One end of the junction is discordant with germline, which a read error may explain. The V gene is TRBV28, the J gene TRBJ2-7, with D tentatively TRBD1 (6 bases). Per the germline V gene, CDR1 is MDHEN and CDR2 is SYDVKM. There are 13 residues in the CDR3. The DNA of the CDR3 is TGTGCCAGCAGTTTGGACAGTTTCTACGGGCAGTACTTC. Translated, it gives CASSLDSFYGQYF.

This clone appeared once. The rearrangement joins TRBV5-1 to TRBJ1-4; D is ambiguous. The V and J ends lost 3 bases and 2 bases respectively, with 5 bases between them. CDR3 size: 13 residues. The germline V gene has CDR1 SGHRS and CDR2 YFSETQ. The CDR3 here is CASSSPTNEKLFF. In nucleotides, the CDR3 is TGCGCCAGCAGCTCCCCGACTAATGAAAAACTGTTTTTT.

This clone came up once. This sequence joins TRBV18 and TRBJ2-7; TRBD2 aligns across 7 bases. V lost 3 bases, J lost 5 bases, and 7 bases stayed unmatched. The CDR3 contains 14 residues. Germline V gives CDR1 KGHSH, CDR2 LQKENI. The CDR3 protein is CASSPSGRTDEQYF. The CDR3 bases are TGTGCCAGCTCACCCTCCGGGAGGACCGACGAGCAGTACTTC.

The chain is built from TRBV28 and TRBJ1-1; the D gene is possibly TRBD1 (5 bases). Between the trimmed V and J ends, which lost 5 bases and 4 bases, there was a span of 20 bases. The CDR3 spans 16 residues. Germline lookup yields CDR1 MDHEN and CDR2 SYDVKM. The DNA for the CDR3 is TGTGCCAGCAGTGAGCTCAGCGTTCAGGGAGGCACTGAAGCTTTCTTT. Translating it yields CASSELSVQGGTEAFF. The full variable domain, in which reference TRBV28 and TRBJ1-1 provide the parts outside the CDR3, is DVKVTQSSRYLVKRTGEKVFLECVQDMDHENMFWYRQDPGLGLRLIYFSYDVKMKEKGDIPEGYSVSREKKERFSLILESASTNQTSMYLCASSELSVQGGTEAFFGQGTRLTVV.